What follows is one T cell receptor beta chain and its context. Its target antigen remains unknown. There are no base qualities to consult, and no much larger clone falls within one base. Libraries came from 5' RACE. The sequencing machine was an Illumina HiSeq 2000. Template switching added a universal primer binding site, and the final cDNA carried a unique molecular identifier that allowed TCR cDNA molecules to be counted accurately. Specific primers in the conserved constant-segment region were used to synthesize first-strand cDNA for the TCR alpha and beta chains. Each cDNA library was double barcoded, with a SMART-Mk sample barcode plus Illumina barcodes, to control for contamination. TruSeq adapter sequences and Illumina sample barcodes were added in two successive PCR steps. The Illumina HiSeq platform was used with custom primers to sequence TCR alpha and beta cDNA libraries. From the authors' description of their analysis: MiGEC processed the raw reads to extract unique molecular identifiers, while MiXCR was used to determine the CDR3 positions. Recombination models were inferred per individual with the repgenHMM and IGoR tools using an EM algorithm. Shared clonotype analysis was performed with the tcR package in R, normalizing sharing by the product of cloneset sizes. To study raw recombination free of thymic and clonal selection effects, out-of-frame nonproductive sequences were analyzed. TCRdb passed the public sequencing reads through fastp at Q25 and MiXCR, retaining productive beta sequences. Merged by CDR3 protein, the rows form single entries marked with the most common genes and DNA. The V and J calls and clone size come from TCRdb's table, not from the authors' own analysis. In this sample the table shows around 340,000 distinct CDR3 sequences, approximately 10% of which occur a single time. Jointly, the top ten make up 8.5% to 10% of the sample.

The source of the sample is a study of identical twins listed by TCRdb under 2016. Study-wide context: TCR alpha and beta repertoires from monozygotic twins, unrelated adults of various ages and cord blood were deep-sequenced to test whether fetal clonotypes persist. Replicate twin experiments were performed at different times using different library preparation protocols to rule out contamination.

The CDR3 sequence holds 14 residues, the cysteine and phenylalanine included. Left in the record is the CDR3 DNA by itself, 42 bases read in frame from the first base. V loses 3 bases, J loses 0 bases, and the germline ends lie 5 bases apart. CDR1 SEHNR and CDR2 FQNEAQ were looked up in the germline V gene (reference sequence). Every donor in the study was a healthy Caucasian. Three unrelated non-twin adults were also sequenced: a male aged 18 to 30, a male aged 50 to 60 and a female aged 50 to 60. Miltenyi CD45RO+ enrichment and human naive T-cell isolation kits were used to isolate memory (CD45RO+) and naive T cells from PBMC. On the study overall, not on this receptor specifically: Recombination models systematically underestimated out-of-frame TCR alpha sharing in monozygotic twins but agreed with sharing between unrelated individuals. Compared with coincidental sharing between unrelated individuals, an excess of low generation-probability sequences was observed among out-of-frame TCR alpha sequences shared between twins. Invariant T cells such as MAIT and iNKT could partly confound zero-insertion analyses, though diverse VJ usage argued against this for most clonotypes. In beta out-of-frame sequences, excess twin sharing was weaker, because having fewer shared sequences lowered the signal-to-noise ratio. Because the same donors could not be followed over many years, the conclusions relied on cross-sectional statistical analysis. Fewer insertions were carried by abundant cord blood beta clonotypes, a similar but weaker trend appeared in young adult naive repertoires, and no such trend appeared in memory repertoires.

Sequenced: naive T cells sorted from blood. The cell subset or site label corresponds to: cells isolated with a human naive T-cell isolation kit. The TCR comes from a woman aged 45 to 65 in good health. The chain joins TRBV7-9 to TRBJ2-2, with no confident D gene call. The sequenced DNA is TGTGCCAGCAGCTTTTTCGCGAACACCGGGGAGCTGTTTTTT. It codes for CASSFFANTGELFF.